A selection of T cell receptor beta chains follows, all from one sample in a study of blood T cell repertoires in COVID-19. TCRdb's table, derived via immunoSEQ multiplex PCR, lists solely in-frame clones and lacks some. Among under 150,000 clones listed, more than 80% were seen once. Material: peripheral blood. All receptors come from a human donor with acute or convalescent COVID-19. The donor label of this sample is uncertain. CDR3s include the opening cysteine and the closing phenylalanine or tryptophan. Each record gives: V gene, J gene, D gene, clone size, CDR3 protein, CDR3 DNA. D genes are given only for firm matches. Size is omitted from some rows. Given values are once, few, many or a class for expanded clones.

V gene: TRBV24-1
J gene: TRBJ2-1
D gene: TRBD1
clone size: once
CDR3 protein: CATSDPDRVEQFF
CDR3 DNA: TGTGCCACCAGTGACCCGGACAGGGTTGAGCAGTTCTTC

V gene: TRBV3-1/TRBV3-2
J gene: TRBJ1-5
D gene: TRBD1
clone size: NA
CDR3 protein: CASSQGTGYSNQPQHF
CDR3 DNA: TGTGCCAGCAGCCAGGGGACAGGCTATAGCAATCAGCCCCAGCATTTT

V gene: TRBV5-1
J gene: TRBJ1-3
D gene: NA
clone size: NA
CDR3 protein: CASSLEALSGNTIYF
CDR3 DNA: TGCGCCAGCAGCTTGGAAGCGCTCTCTGGAAACACCATATATTTT

V gene: TRBV6-4
J gene: TRBJ2-3
D gene: TRBD1
clone size: once
CDR3 protein: CASSPTWRDRGSDTQYF
CDR3 DNA: TGTGCCAGCAGCCCCACGTGGCGGGACAGGGGGTCAGATACGCAGTATTTT

V gene: TRBV24-1
J gene: TRBJ2-3
D gene: NA
clone size: NA
CDR3 protein: CATSDLAGEGTDTQYF
CDR3 DNA: TGTGCCACCAGTGATTTGGCCGGGGAAGGTACAGATACGCAGTATTTT

V gene: TRBV19
J gene: TRBJ1-2
D gene: TRBD1
clone size: NA
CDR3 protein: CASSRGQTAYGYTF
CDR3 DNA: TGTGCCAGTAGTAGGGGACAGACGGCCTATGGCTACACCTTC

V gene: TRBV5-1
J gene: TRBJ2-7
D gene: TRBD1
clone size: NA
CDR3 protein: CASSLRQGSYEQYF
CDR3 DNA: TGCGCCAGCAGCTTAAGACAGGGTAGCTACGAGCAGTACTTC

V gene: TRBV24-1
J gene: TRBJ2-3
D gene: TRBD2
clone size: NA
CDR3 protein: CATSTSGGSTDTQYF
CDR3 DNA: TGTGCCACCAGTACCAGCGGGGGGAGCACAGATACGCAGTATTTT

V gene: TRBV24-1
J gene: TRBJ2-1
D gene: TRBD2
clone size: NA
CDR3 protein: CATSAGGEREQFF
CDR3 DNA: TGTGCCACCTCCGCGGGAGGGGAACGTGAGCAGTTCTTC

V gene: TRBV6-2/TRBV6-3
J gene: TRBJ1-1
D gene: NA
clone size: NA
CDR3 protein: CASSWGPLNTEAFF
CDR3 DNA: TGTGCCAGCAGCTGGGGCCCCTTGAACACTGAAGCTTTCTTT

V gene: TRBV15
J gene: TRBJ2-7
D gene: NA
clone size: NA
CDR3 protein: CATSSNTGYEQYF
CDR3 DNA: TGTGCCACCAGCAGTAACACAGGGTACGAGCAGTACTTC

V gene: TRBV5-5
J gene: TRBJ1-1
D gene: NA
clone size: NA
CDR3 protein: CASSEVPRGDEAFF
CDR3 DNA: TGTGCCAGCAGCGAGGTTCCACGGGGGGATGAAGCTTTCTTT

V gene: TRBV2
J gene: TRBJ2-5
D gene: NA
clone size: NA
CDR3 protein: CASSGGRVQETQYF
CDR3 DNA: TGTGCCAGCAGTGGCGGCAGGGTCCAAGAGACCCAGTACTTC

V gene: TRBV11-2
J gene: TRBJ2-3
D gene: TRBD2
clone size: NA
CDR3 protein: CASSSQNGLAVTDTQYF
CDR3 DNA: TGTGCCAGCAGCTCCCAAAACGGACTAGCGGTCACAGATACGCAGTATTTT

V gene: TRBV7-2
J gene: TRBJ1-1
D gene: NA
clone size: NA
CDR3 protein: CASSLVSPVTEAFF
CDR3 DNA: TGTGCCAGCAGCTTAGTTTCCCCCGTGACTGAAGCTTTCTTT

V gene: TRBV5-1
J gene: TRBJ1-1
D gene: NA
clone size: NA
CDR3 protein: CASSPQWLNTEAFF
CDR3 DNA: TGCGCCAGCAGCCCCCAGTGGTTGAACACTGAAGCTTTCTTT

V gene: TRBV20-1
J gene: TRBJ2-5
D gene: TRBD2
clone size: NA
CDR3 protein: CSASLLAGRETQYF
CDR3 DNA: TGCAGTGCTAGTTTACTAGCGGGGCGGGAGACCCAGTACTTC

V gene: TRBV10-3
J gene: TRBJ1-1
D gene: TRBD1
clone size: once
CDR3 protein: CAIRPTGVMNTEAFF
CDR3 DNA: TGTGCCATCAGGCCGACAGGGGTCATGAACACTGAAGCTTTCTTT

V gene: TRBV30
J gene: TRBJ1-4
D gene: NA
clone size: few
CDR3 protein: CAWSQVKEKLFF
CDR3 DNA: TGTGCCTGGAGTCAGGTTAAAGAAAAACTGTTTTTT

V gene: TRBV9
J gene: TRBJ1-2
D gene: NA
clone size: once
CDR3 protein: CASSVGGAMNYGYTF
CDR3 DNA: TGTGCCAGCAGCGTGGGGGGTGCTATGAACTATGGCTACACCTTC

V gene: TRBV14
J gene: TRBJ2-5
D gene: TRBD2
clone size: NA
CDR3 protein: CASSQPPGLAGGKETQYF
CDR3 DNA: TGTGCCAGCAGCCAACCCCCAGGACTAGCGGGGGGGAAAGAGACCCAGTACTTC

V gene: TRBV7-3
J gene: TRBJ2-5
D gene: NA
clone size: NA
CDR3 protein: CASSFSGGVQETQYF
CDR3 DNA: TGTGCCAGCAGCTTTTCCGGCGGGGTTCAAGAGACCCAGTACTTC

V gene: TRBV5-5
J gene: TRBJ1-2
D gene: NA
clone size: once
CDR3 protein: CASSLEVRGYYGYTF
CDR3 DNA: TGTGCCAGCAGCTTGGAGGTTAGAGGGTACTATGGCTACACCTTC

V gene: TRBV5-1
J gene: TRBJ1-2
D gene: TRBD1
clone size: once
CDR3 protein: CASGGTGEYGYTF
CDR3 DNA: TGCGCCAGCGGCGGGACAGGGGAGTATGGCTACACCTTC

V gene: TRBV7-9
J gene: TRBJ2-7
D gene: TRBD1
clone size: NA
CDR3 protein: CASRPTDRTYEQYF
CDR3 DNA: TGTGCCAGCAGACCGACGGACAGGACCTACGAGCAGTACTTC

V gene: TRBV27
J gene: TRBJ2-2
D gene: NA
clone size: many
CDR3 protein: CASSLSVGAGELFF
CDR3 DNA: TGTGCCAGCAGTTTATCGGTAGGGGCCGGGGAGCTGTTTTTT

V gene: TRBV19
J gene: TRBJ1-1
D gene: NA
clone size: NA
CDR3 protein: CASSIVKGVHTEAFF
CDR3 DNA: TGTGCCAGTAGTATAGTTAAGGGGGTTCACACTGAAGCTTTCTTT

V gene: TRBV30
J gene: TRBJ1-1
D gene: NA
clone size: once
CDR3 protein: CAWKGDSMNTEAFF
CDR3 DNA: TGTGCCTGGAAGGGTGACAGCATGAACACTGAAGCTTTCTTT

V gene: TRBV6-6
J gene: TRBJ2-1
D gene: TRBD2
clone size: NA
CDR3 protein: CASSPRAGAYNEQFF
CDR3 DNA: TGTGCCAGCAGCCCCCGGGCGGGGGCCTACAATGAGCAGTTCTTC

V gene: TRBV12-3/TRBV12-4
J gene: TRBJ1-2
D gene: TRBD1
clone size: NA
CDR3 protein: CASRQGASGYTF
CDR3 DNA: TGTGCCAGTAGACAGGGTGCCTCTGGCTACACCTTC